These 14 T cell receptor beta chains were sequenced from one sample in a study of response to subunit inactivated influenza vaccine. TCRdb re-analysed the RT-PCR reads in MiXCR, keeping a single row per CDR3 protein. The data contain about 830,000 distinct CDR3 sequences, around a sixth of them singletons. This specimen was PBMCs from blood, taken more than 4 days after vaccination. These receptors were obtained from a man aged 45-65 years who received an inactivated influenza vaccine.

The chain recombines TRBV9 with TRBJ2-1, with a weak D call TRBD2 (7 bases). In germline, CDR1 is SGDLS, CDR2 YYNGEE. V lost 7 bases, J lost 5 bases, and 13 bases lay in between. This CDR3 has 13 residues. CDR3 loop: CASRGGEDNEQFF. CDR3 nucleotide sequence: TGTGCCAGCCGAGGGGGGGAGGACAATGAGCAGTTCTTC.

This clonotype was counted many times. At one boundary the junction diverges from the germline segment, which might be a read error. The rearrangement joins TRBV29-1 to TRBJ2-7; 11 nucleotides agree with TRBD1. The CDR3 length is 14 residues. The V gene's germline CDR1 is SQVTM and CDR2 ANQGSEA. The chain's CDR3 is CSVEGTGGVYEQYF. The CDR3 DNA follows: TGCAGCGTGGAAGGGACAGGGGGGGTCTACGAGCAGTACTTC.

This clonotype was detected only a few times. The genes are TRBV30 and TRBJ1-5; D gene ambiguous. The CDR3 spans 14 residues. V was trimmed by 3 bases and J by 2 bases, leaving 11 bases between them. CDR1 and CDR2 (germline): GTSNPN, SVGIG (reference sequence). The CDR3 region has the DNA TGTGCCTGGAGAAACGGTACTGGCAATCAGCCCCAGCATTTT. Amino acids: CAWRNGTGNQPQHF.

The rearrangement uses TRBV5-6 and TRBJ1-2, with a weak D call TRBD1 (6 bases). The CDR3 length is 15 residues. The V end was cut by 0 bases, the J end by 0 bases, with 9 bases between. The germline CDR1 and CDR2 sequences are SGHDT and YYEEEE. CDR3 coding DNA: TGTGCCAGCAGCTTGGTCAGGGGAACTAACTATGGCTACACCTTC. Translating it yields CASSLVRGTNYGYTF.

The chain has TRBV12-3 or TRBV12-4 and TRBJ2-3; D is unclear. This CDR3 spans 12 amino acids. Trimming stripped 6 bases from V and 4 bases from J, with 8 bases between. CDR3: CASSQTPDTQYF. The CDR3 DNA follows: TGTGCCAGCAGCCAGACACCAGATACGCAGTATTTT.

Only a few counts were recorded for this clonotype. The CDR3 protein is CATGSGYTGELFF. The CDR3 DNA reads TGTGCCACCGGTAGCGGATACACCGGGGAGCTGTTTTTT. J is TRBJ2-2 and V is TRBV24-1; weak D call: TRBD2 (6 bases). The V end was cut by 9 bases, the J end by 3 bases, with 10 bases between. In germline, CDR1 is KGHDR, CDR2 SFDVKD. There are 13 residues in the CDR3.

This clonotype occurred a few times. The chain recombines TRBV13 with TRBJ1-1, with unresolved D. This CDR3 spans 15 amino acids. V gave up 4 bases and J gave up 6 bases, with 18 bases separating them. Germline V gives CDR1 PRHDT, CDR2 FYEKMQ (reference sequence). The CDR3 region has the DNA TGTGCCAGCAGCTCCACCGGCAGACTGACCCCTGAAGCTTTCTTT. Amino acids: CASSSTGRLTPEAFF.

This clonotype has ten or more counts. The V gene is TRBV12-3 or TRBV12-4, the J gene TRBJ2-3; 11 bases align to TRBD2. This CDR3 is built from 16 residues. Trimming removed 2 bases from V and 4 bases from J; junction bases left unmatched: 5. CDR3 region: CASSLNVAGGADTQYF. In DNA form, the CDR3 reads TGTGCCAGCAGTTTAAATGTAGCGGGGGGGGCAGATACGCAGTATTTT.

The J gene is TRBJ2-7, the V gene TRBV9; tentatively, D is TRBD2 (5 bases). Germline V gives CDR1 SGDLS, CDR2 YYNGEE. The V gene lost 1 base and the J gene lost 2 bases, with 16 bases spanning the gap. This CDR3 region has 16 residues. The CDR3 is CASSVSGDYLTYEQYF. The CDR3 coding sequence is TGTGCCAGCAGCGTATCCGGAGACTATTTGACCTACGAGCAGTACTTC.

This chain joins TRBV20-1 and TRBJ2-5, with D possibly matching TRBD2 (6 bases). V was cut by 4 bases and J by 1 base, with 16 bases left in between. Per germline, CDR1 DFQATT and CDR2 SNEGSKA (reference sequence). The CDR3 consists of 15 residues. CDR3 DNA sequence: TGCAGTGCTATCCTGGGTAGCGGTGCCCAAGAGACCCAGTACTTC. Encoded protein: CSAILGSGAQETQYF.

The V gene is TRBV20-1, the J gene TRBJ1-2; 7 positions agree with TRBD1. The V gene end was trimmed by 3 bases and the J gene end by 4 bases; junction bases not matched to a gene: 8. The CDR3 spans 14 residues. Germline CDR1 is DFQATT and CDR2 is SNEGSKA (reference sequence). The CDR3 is CSARETGFSYGYTF. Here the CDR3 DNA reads TGCAGTGCTAGGGAGACAGGGTTTAGCTATGGCTACACCTTC.

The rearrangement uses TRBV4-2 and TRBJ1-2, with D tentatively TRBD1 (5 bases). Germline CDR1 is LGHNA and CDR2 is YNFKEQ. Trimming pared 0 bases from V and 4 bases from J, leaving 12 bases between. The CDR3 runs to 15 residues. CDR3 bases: TGTGCCAGCAGCCAAGATAAGATAGGGACCTATGGCTACACCTTC. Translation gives CASSQDKIGTYGYTF.

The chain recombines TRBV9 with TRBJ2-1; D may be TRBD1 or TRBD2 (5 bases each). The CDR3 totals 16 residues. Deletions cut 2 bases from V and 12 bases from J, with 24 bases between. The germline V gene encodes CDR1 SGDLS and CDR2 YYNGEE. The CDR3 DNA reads TGTGCCAGCAGCGTTGGACGGGACGGATCCAGTTTTGTGCAGTTCTTC. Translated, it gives CASSVGRDGSSFVQFF.

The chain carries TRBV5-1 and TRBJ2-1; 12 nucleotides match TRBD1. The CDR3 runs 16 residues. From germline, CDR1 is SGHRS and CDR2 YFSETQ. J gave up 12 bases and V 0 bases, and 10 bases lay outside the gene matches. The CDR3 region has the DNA TGCGCCAGCAGCTTGGCCTTAGGGACAGGGGGCAATCGGCAGTTCTTC. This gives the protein CASSLALGTGGNRQFF.